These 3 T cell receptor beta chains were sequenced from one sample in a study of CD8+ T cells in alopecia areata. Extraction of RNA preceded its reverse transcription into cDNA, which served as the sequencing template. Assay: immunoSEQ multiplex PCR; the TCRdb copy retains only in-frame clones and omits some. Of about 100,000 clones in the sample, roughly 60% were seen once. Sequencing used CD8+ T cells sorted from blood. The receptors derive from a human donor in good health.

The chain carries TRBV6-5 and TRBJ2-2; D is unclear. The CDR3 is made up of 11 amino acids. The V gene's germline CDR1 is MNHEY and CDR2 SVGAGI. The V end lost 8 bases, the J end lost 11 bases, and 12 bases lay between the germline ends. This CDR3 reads CASGPRFELFF. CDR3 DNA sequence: TGTGCCAGCGGCCCGCGGTTTGAGCTGTTTTTT.

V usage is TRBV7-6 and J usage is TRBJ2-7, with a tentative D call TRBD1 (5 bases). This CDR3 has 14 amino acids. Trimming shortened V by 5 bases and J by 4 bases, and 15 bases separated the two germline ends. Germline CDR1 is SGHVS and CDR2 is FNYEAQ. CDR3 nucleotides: TGTGCCAGCAGCCGTGGGGCCCGAGTGTACGAGCAGTACTTC. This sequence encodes CASSRGARVYEQYF.

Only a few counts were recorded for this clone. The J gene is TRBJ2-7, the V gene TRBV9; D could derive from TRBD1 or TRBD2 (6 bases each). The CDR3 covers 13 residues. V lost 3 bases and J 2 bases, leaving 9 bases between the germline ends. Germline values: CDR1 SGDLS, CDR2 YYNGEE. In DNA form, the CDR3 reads TGTGCCAGCAGCGGGGGGGCCGCCTACGAGCAGTACTTC. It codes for CASSGGAAYEQYF.